Sequencing of this T cell receptor (beta chain) was carried out in a study of control samples from healthy donors and cancer patients. Germline lookup yields CDR1 MNHNS and CDR2 SASEGT. This CDR3 region has 18 residues. The V end lost 4 bases, the J end lost 6 bases, and 22 bases lay between the germline ends. Only in-frame clones appear in the TCRdb table, and some are missing; sequencing was by immunoSEQ multiplex PCR. The sample has 150,000 to 200,000 clones. Sequencing used blood. The TCR sequence derives from a woman younger than 45 in good health. This chain connects TRBV6-1 to TRBJ1-6; maybe TRBD1 (6 bases). As DNA, the CDR3 is TGTGCCAGCAGTGCGGACAGCGGAAGTGCGGTAGCTAATTCACCCCTCCACTTT. Translating gives CASSADSGSAVANSPLHF.